This TCR beta chain was obtained from a study of blood T cell repertoires in COVID-19. Under the authors' procedure: Quantification of nucleated cells was approximated via reference gene primer amplification. Using immunoSEQ multiplex PCR, the repertoire was profiled, and TCRdb retains in-frame clones only, with some absent. D and trimming were read from the DNA, whereas the V and J calls and clone size are those reported in that table. Here the sample spans around 130,000 clones, roughly 89% being singletons. CDR3 length: 14 residues. Germline CDR1 and CDR2: LGHDT and YNNKEL (reference sequence). V dropped 4 bases and J dropped 10; count of bases not matched to a gene: 6.

The clonotype was recovered from a woman aged 50 to 60 with acute or convalescent COVID-19. Input material: peripheral blood. V gene TRBV3-1 (or the pseudogene TRBV3-2) combines with J gene TRBJ1-4, with 10 bases matching TRBD1. The CDR3 here is CASSLGTGVGKLFF. In DNA, the CDR3 is TGTGCCAGCAGCCTCGGGACAGGGGTTGGAAAACTGTTTTTT.